This T cell receptor beta chain came from a study of T cells in narcolepsy. The CDR3 consists of 16 residues. Trimming shortened V by 0 bases and J by 0 bases, and 8 bases separated the two germline ends. Germline V gene sequence: CDR1 SGHTA, CDR2 FQGNSA. The repertoire was sequenced with immunoSEQ multiplex PCR; TCRdb's copy has only in-frame clones and lacks some. The sample has over 40,000 clones; more than 70% are singletons. This sequence originates from a human donor with narcolepsy. The material sequenced was CD45RA- memory CD4+ T cells from PBMCs. The V gene is TRBV7-2, the J gene TRBJ2-2, with D perhaps being TRBD1 or TRBD2 (6 bases each). The CDR3 here is CASSLARGPNTGELFF. The DNA of the CDR3 is TGTGCCAGCAGCTTAGCTCGGGGGCCGAACACCGGGGAGCTGTTTTTT.